This T cell receptor (beta chain) comes out of a study of blood T cell repertoires in COVID-19. Overall study: Sources were T cells, B-cell-depleted T cells, or PBMCs; the material itself was cDNA or gDNA.

The V end lost 2 bases, the J end lost 2 bases, and 9 bases lay between the germline ends. CDR1 is MNHEY, CDR2 SVGAGI, per germline. The CDR3 consists of 14 residues. In the study's own analysis: Reference gene primer amplification gave nucleated cell count estimates. Using immunoSEQ multiplex PCR, the repertoire was profiled, and TCRdb retains in-frame clones only, with some absent. That table is the source of V, J and clone size, and D and trimming were worked out from the DNA. The table includes 120,000 or so clones, about four fifths detected once. One Seattle source followed patients from active infection through their disease course.

The receptor comes from a man aged 25 to 40 with COVID-19, enrolled during active disease. This chain connects TRBV6-5 to TRBJ1-1; no firm D call. The sample comprised peripheral blood. The CDR3, as DNA: TGTGCCAGCAGTTACATTGGCAGTAACACTGAAGCTTTCTTT. It specifies CASSYIGSNTEAFF.